This TCR beta chain was sequenced for a study of vaccination and CD4 T cells after COVID-19. Background on the study: Two doses of either BNT162b2 or mRNA-1273 vaccine went to participants. Control wells got either CEFX epitopes, HIV-1 Nef peptides, or no peptide at all. Study observations and caveats: Convalescent patients displayed a median about 86% of reactive clones emerging only post-vaccination.

An Oncomine TCR Beta short-read assay was used to sequence the DNA from cultured CD4+ T cells. TCRdb re-called the PCR reads through MiXCR, storing one row per CDR3 protein. The table lists some 22,000 distinct CDR3 sequences, 55% to 65% of them singletons. The length of the CDR3 is 14 residues. Germline CDR1 reads SEHNR; CDR2 reads FQNEAQ (reference sequence). The V gene lost 4 bases and the J gene lost 6 bases, with 10 bases spanning the gap. Specified treatment: approximately 10-day PBMC culture with coronavirus spike peptide pools or control peptides (ViraFEST assay). Peptide pool stimulation in ViraFEST expanded antigen-specific T cells, whose TCRs were then sequenced. This clonotype was detected a few times. Its matching antigen is unknown.

V is TRBV7-9 and J is TRBJ1-6; unclear D gene. The source of this sequence is a human donor who received a COVID-19 vaccine. The sample in question was CD4+ T cells from blood, cultured in vitro, obtained before SARS-CoV-2 vaccination. In DNA form, the CDR3 reads TGTGCCAGCAGCTATCTCGAGGGTAATTCACCCCTCCACTTT. Translating it yields CASSYLEGNSPLHF.